This T cell receptor beta chain originates from a study of blood T cell repertoires in COVID-19 (dated by TCRdb to about 2020). At the level of the whole study: Recovered participants in ImmuneRACE Cohort 3 were defined by two consecutive negative NP/OP PCR tests, clearance by a healthcare professional, or resolution of symptoms. The collaborator samples originated in the United States, Italy and Spain and spanned the acute and convalescent phases of COVID-19. The prospective study material was composed of cDNA or gDNA derived from T cells, B-cell-depleted T cells, or PBMCs. The dataset comprised deeply sampled blood TCRbeta repertoires from subjects exposed to, actively infected with, or recovered from COVID-19. The repertoires were made available in a free public database intended to serve as a resource for research on the immune response to SARS-CoV-2. The samples were drawn from two sources: the first 160 participants of the ongoing ImmuneRACE study, and about 1,300 subjects contributed by 6 global collaborators. Nearly every sample came with metadata listing a de-identified subject ID, COVID-19 status, age in years and sex. Where available, HLA class I and class II types were taken from metadata supplied by the sample provider and were not determined by assay-based typing. Results the study describes overall, beyond this receptor: Clinical and demographic metadata were provided uncurated, with the amount varying by source and participant.

Participants in the prospective study were aged roughly 18 to 95 years, lived in some 24 United States geographic areas, and enrolled through a virtual design. In the prospective study, participants were assigned to cohorts based on the clinical history participants reported in a screening survey and a study questionnaire. Each participant in the prospective study had whole blood, serum and a nasopharyngeal or oropharyngeal swab collected by mobile phlebotomists. Over a 2-month period, participants in the prospective study had the option of providing additional blood draws and questionnaires. Before DNA extraction, prospective study blood samples were shipped either frozen or at room temperature. TCRbeta CDR3 regions were amplified from genomic DNA by means of the immunoSEQ Assay, a bias-controlled multiplex PCR. In the authors' own workflow: The number of nucleated cells in each sample was estimated by amplification of reference gene primers within the assay. To quantify the absolute abundance of each unique TCRbeta CDR3 rearrangement, sequence reads were collapsed and filtered. For each sample, productive Simpson clonality was calculated as the square root of Simpson's diversity index over productive rearrangements. TCRdb carries this immuneACCESS record with in-frame sequences only. Its versions omit some clonotypes, under half of them owing to an unresolved V gene in the studies checked, with the rest unexplained. V and J calls and clone size come straight from that table; D and trimming were deduced from the DNA. The sample records a few hundred thousand clones, around 90% of which are singletons. Together, the top ten hold 2% to 2.5% of the sample.

Points on this clone: Its recognized antigen is unknown. No quality values exist for individual bases; no much larger clone is one base distant.

The germline V gene specifies SGHTA as CDR1 and FQGNSA as CDR2. Trimming takes 3 bases from V and 2 bases from J, and the germline ends sit 2 bases apart. Counted from cysteine to phenylalanine, this CDR3 has 11 amino acids. The DNA shown is the 33-base CDR3, in frame from base 1. The chain is made from TRBV7-2 and TRBJ2-7; the D gene is unclear. The receptor comes from a woman aged 60 to 75 in a cohort exposed to, infected with or recovered from COVID-19 (not recorded which). Specimen: PBMCs or T cells enriched from blood (not recorded which). The CDR3 region: CASSFAYEQYF. The nucleotide sequence reads as follows: TGTGCCAGCAGCTTCGCCTACGAGCAGTACTTC.